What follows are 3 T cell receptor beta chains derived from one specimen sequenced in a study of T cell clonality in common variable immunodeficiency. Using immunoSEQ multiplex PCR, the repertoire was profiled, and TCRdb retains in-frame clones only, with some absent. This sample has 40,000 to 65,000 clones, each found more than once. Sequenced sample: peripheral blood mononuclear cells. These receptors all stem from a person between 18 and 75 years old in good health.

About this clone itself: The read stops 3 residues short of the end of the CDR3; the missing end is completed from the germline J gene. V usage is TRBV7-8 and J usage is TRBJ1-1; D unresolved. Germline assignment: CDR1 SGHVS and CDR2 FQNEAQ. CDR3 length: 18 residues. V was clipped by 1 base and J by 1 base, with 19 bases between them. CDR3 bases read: TGTGCCAGCAGCTTAGTTGGTGCAGGACTCCAAACGAACACTGAA. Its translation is CASSLVGAGLQTNTE. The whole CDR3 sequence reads CASSLVGAGLQTNTEAFF.

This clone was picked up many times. The CDR3 sequence: CAWPPGQVGESSYEQYF. Incomplete CDR3 DNA: TGTGCCTGGCCACCGGGACAGGTGGGAGAAAGCTCCTACGAG. The chain is built from TRBV30 and TRBJ2-7; TRBD1 aligns across 8 bases. The read ends 3 residues early relative to the CDR3; the germline J gene fills the gap. CDR3 length: 17 amino acids. The germline V gene encodes CDR1 GTSNPN and CDR2 SVGIG (reference sequence). V trimming: 5 bases; J trimming: 0 bases; junction bases outside the gene matches: 15.

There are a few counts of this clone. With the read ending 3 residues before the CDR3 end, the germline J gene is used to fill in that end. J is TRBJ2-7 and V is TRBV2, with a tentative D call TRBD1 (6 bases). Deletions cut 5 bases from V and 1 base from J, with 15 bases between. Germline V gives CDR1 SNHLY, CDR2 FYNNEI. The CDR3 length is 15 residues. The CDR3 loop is CASSTLGQLSYEQYF. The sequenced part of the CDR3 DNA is TGTGCCAGCAGTACCTTAGGACAGTTGTCCTACGAG.